One and the same sample provided the 29 T cell receptor beta chains below, sequenced in a study of shared clonotypes between healthy human individuals (dated by TCRdb to the early 2020s). The library was generated by the immunoSEQ multiplex PCR assay. TCRdb obtained this table from immuneACCESS and retained in-frame rearrangements with V and J assigned. These tables miss some clones; where compared with another copy, unresolved V genes account for less than half of the shortfall, and the remainder is unexplained. The sample has about 1 million clones on record, roughly 80% of them singletons. The ten biggest clones cover 1.4% of the sample. Sequencing used memory CD4+ T cells sorted from blood. Sample cell subset or site, as interpreted from the label and publication: CD45RA-negative fraction. The receptors were sampled from a man aged 18 to 30 in good health.

The V gene is TRBV18, the J gene TRBJ1-1; tentatively, D is TRBD1 (5 bases). Per germline, CDR1 KGHSH and CDR2 LQKENI. CDR3 length: 16 residues. Trimming removed 3 bases at V and 0 bases at J, with 14 bases between. For the CDR3, the DNA is TGTGCCAGCTCACCCAGACAGTCAGGAATGAACACTGAAGCTTTCTTT. This encodes CASSPRQSGMNTEAFF. Drawing the rest from reference TRBV18 and TRBJ1-1, the complete variable domain is NAGVMQNPRHLVRRRGQEARLRCSPMKGHSHVYWYRQLPEEGLKFMVYLQKENIIDESGMPKERFSAEFPKEGPSILRIQQVVRGDSAAYFCASSPRQSGMNTEAFFGQGTRLTVV.

Note on this clone: Other nucleotide sequences from this sample produce the same CDR3. The rearrangement joins TRBV28 to TRBJ2-1; 8 bases line up with TRBD2. Germline CDR1 and CDR2: MDHEN and SYDVKM. The CDR3 sequence is 16 residues long. J gave up 1 base and V 1 base, and 3 bases lay outside the gene matches. In DNA, the CDR3 is TGTGCCAGCAGTTTATCCAGCGGGGGTTCCTACAATGAGCAGTTCTTC. Translating it yields CASSLSSGGSYNEQFF.

J is TRBJ2-2 and V is TRBV9, with 7 bases lining up with TRBD1. This CDR3 has 16 residues. V shed 4 bases, J shed 2 bases, and the junction held 8 bases outside the gene matches. In germline, CDR1 is SGDLS, CDR2 YYNGEE. The CDR3 here is CASSPVGQENTGELFF. The CDR3 region has the DNA TGTGCCAGCAGCCCCGTCGGACAGGAAAACACCGGGGAGCTGTTTTTT.

This clone was observed a few times. This chain joins TRBV19 and TRBJ2-5, with 10 nucleotides matching TRBD2. The V gene's germline CDR1 is LNHDA and CDR2 SQIVND (reference sequence). The CDR3 covers 14 residues. V trimming: 6 bases; J trimming: 10 bases; junction bases outside the gene matches: 11. CDR3 coding DNA: TGTGCCAGTAGCACCTCAAGCGGGAGGGCGGGCCAGTACTTC. This translates into CASSTSSGRAGQYF. The variable domain in full, with the rest retrieved from reference TRBV19 and TRBJ2-5, is DGGITQSPKYLFRKEGQNVTLSCEQNLNHDAMYWYRQDPGQGLRLIYYSQIVNDFQKGDIAEGYSVSREKKESFPLTVTSAQKNPTAFYLCASSTSSGRAGQYFGPGTRLLVL.

To note about this clone: This sample also contains other DNA sequences that code for the same CDR3. The chain employs TRBV28 and TRBJ1-1; the D gene is possibly TRBD1 (6 bases). Per the germline V gene, CDR1 is MDHEN and CDR2 is SYDVKM. This CDR3 region has 13 residues. V was clipped by 5 bases and J by 1 base, with 8 bases between them. CDR3 nucleotide sequence: TGTGCCAGCAGTCGGACAGCGAACACTGAAGCTTTCTTT. Translating it yields CASSRTANTEAFF.

This clone was counted a few times. The V call is TRBV5-1, the J call TRBJ2-2, with unresolved D. The V and J ends lost 5 bases and 5 bases respectively, with 16 bases between them. Germline V lookup: CDR1 SGHRS, CDR2 YFSETQ. This CDR3 has 15 residues. Written as DNA, the CDR3 is TGCGCCAGCAGTTTCGGTCCAGAACGGACCGGGGAGCTGTTTTTT. It specifies CASSFGPERTGELFF.

In this sample, this clone turned up many times. The V gene is TRBV27, the J gene TRBJ2-6; D is uncertain. The CDR3 runs to 14 residues. V dropped 3 bases and J dropped 4 bases, with 7 bases sitting between them. Germline lookup yields CDR1 MNHEY and CDR2 SMNVEV (reference sequence). The chain's CDR3 is CASSFHGGANVLTF. CDR3 sequence (DNA): TGTGCCAGCAGTTTCCACGGGGGGGCCAACGTCCTGACTTTC.

Only a few counts were recorded for this clone. The CDR3 DNA is TGTGCCAGCTCCACAGGGGACACAGATACGCAGTATTTT. It is translated as CASSTGDTDTQYF. V is TRBV4-2 and J is TRBJ2-3, with 7 bases fitting TRBD1. The CDR3 extends over 13 amino acids. V trimming: 8 bases; J trimming: 2 bases; junction bases outside the gene matches: 4. Germline V gives CDR1 LGHNA, CDR2 YNFKEQ.

V usage is TRBV6-1 and J usage is TRBJ2-3; 7 nucleotides agree with TRBD2. CDR3 length: 14 residues. In germline, CDR1 is MNHNS, CDR2 SASEGT. After removal of 5 bases from V and 4 bases from J, the junction contained 6 bases not matched to a gene. In DNA, the CDR3 is TGTGCCAGCAGTCCCCGGGGGGTATCAGATACGCAGTATTTT. Its protein is CASSPRGVSDTQYF.

This chain joins TRBV25-1 and TRBJ1-5; D is uncertain. V was clipped by 2 bases and J by 4 bases, with 3 bases between them. Per the germline V gene, CDR1 is MGHDK and CDR2 is SYGVNS. The CDR3 is 12 amino acids. In DNA form, the CDR3 reads TGTGCCAGCAGTGAACGTAATCAGCCCCAGCATTTT. Encoded protein: CASSERNQPQHF. Supplemented by reference TRBV25-1 and TRBJ1-5, the full variable domain reads EADIYQTPRYLVIGTGKKITLECSQTMGHDKMYWYQQDPGMELHLIHYSYGVNSTEKGDLSSESTVSRIRTEHFPLTLESARPSHTSQYLCASSERNQPQHFGDGTRLSIL.

The chain uses TRBV19 and TRBJ2-5; TRBD2 matches at 7 bases. Germline V gene data show CDR1 as LNHDA and CDR2 as SQIVND (reference sequence). The CDR3 runs to 16 residues. V shed 1 base, J shed 4 bases, and the junction held 9 bases outside the gene matches. CDR3: CASSIGPPGLSETQYF. The CDR3 bases are TGTGCCAGTAGTATAGGACCACCGGGACTATCAGAGACCCAGTACTTC. The whole variable domain, remainder taken from reference TRBV19 and TRBJ2-5, is DGGITQSPKYLFRKEGQNVTLSCEQNLNHDAMYWYRQDPGQGLRLIYYSQIVNDFQKGDIAEGYSVSREKKESFPLTVTSAQKNPTAFYLCASSIGPPGLSETQYFGPGTRLLVL.

The genes are TRBV5-4 and TRBJ1-2, with unresolved D. The germline gives CDR1 SGHNT, CDR2 YYREEE (reference sequence). Trimming pared 1 base from V and 0 bases from J, leaving 4 bases between. CDR3 length equals 13 residues. The CDR3 spells CASSLTTNYGYTF. CDR3 bases: TGTGCCAGCAGCTTGACGACTAACTATGGCTACACCTTC. The full variable domain, rest sourced from reference TRBV5-4 and TRBJ1-2, is ETGVTQSPTHLIKTRGQQVTLRCSSQSGHNTVSWYQQALGQGPQFIFQYYREEENGRGNFPPRFSGLQFPNYSSELNVNALELDDSALYLCASSLTTNYGYTFGSGTRLTVV.

This sequence joins TRBV4-1 and TRBJ2-2; 9 bases are shared with TRBD2. Germline V gene sequence: CDR1 MGHRA, CDR2 YSYEKL. The CDR3 totals 17 residues. J lost 4 bases, V lost 1 base, and 7 bases had no gene match. The CDR3 region is CASSQGGGGRATGELFF. In DNA form, the CDR3 reads TGCGCCAGCAGCCAAGGCGGTGGCGGGAGGGCCACCGGGGAGCTGTTTTTT.

This clone was counted only a few times. The chain uses TRBV5-1 and TRBJ1-2; TRBD1 matches 7 bases. V was clipped by 1 base and J by 6 bases; unmatched bases: 6. This CDR3 is built from 14 residues. In germline, CDR1 is SGHRS, CDR2 YFSETQ. CDR3 coding DNA: TGCGCCAGCAGCTTGTATCAGGGGGAGAATGGCTACACCTTC. Its translation: CASSLYQGENGYTF.

This clone was seen a handful of times. The V gene is TRBV5-1, the J gene TRBJ2-5; 7 positions agree with TRBD1. This CDR3 comprises 16 residues. The germline CDR1 and CDR2 sequences are SGHRS and YFSETQ. Losses at the gene ends were 0 bases for V and 4 bases for J; bases not matched to a gene: 9. The CDR3 here is CASSLAVDRVVETQYF. The DNA for the CDR3 is TGCGCCAGCAGCTTGGCCGTCGACAGGGTTGTAGAGACCCAGTACTTC.

In the case of this clone: Additional DNA sequences in this sample encode the identical CDR3. The chain couples TRBV5-1 to TRBJ2-5, with 11 bases lining up with TRBD2. Germline V gene sequence: CDR1 SGHRS, CDR2 YFSETQ. Losses at the gene ends were 2 bases for V and 5 bases for J; bases not matched to a gene: 5. The CDR3 consists of 15 residues. Written as DNA, the CDR3 is TGCGCCAGCAGCTTTAGCGGGGGGGCCGGGGAGACCCAGTACTTC. Amino acid sequence: CASSFSGGAGETQYF.

The chain uses TRBV5-1 and TRBJ2-3; D is possibly TRBD1 (6 bases). CDR3 length: 14 amino acids. Germline V gene lookup returns CDR1 SGHRS and CDR2 YFSETQ. V was cut by 2 bases and J by 0 bases, with 7 bases left in between. Here the CDR3 reads CASSFDRSTDTQYF. CDR3 nucleotide sequence: TGCGCCAGCAGCTTCGACAGGAGCACAGATACGCAGTATTTT.

Remarks on this clone: As the CDR3 is not closed by the conserved phenylalanine or tryptophan, this likely results from a read error. Because the CDR3's place on the DNA is in doubt, the DNA is left out and the CDR3 is given as listed by TCRdb. The rearrangement links TRBV6-1 to TRBJ1-2. Germline-derived CDR1 and CDR2 are MNHNS and SASEGT. From its first to its last residue, the CDR3 has 11 amino acids. The CDR3 sequence is CASSGPNPPSL.

This clone was seen once. J is TRBJ2-7 and V is TRBV20-1; a weak D match, TRBD1 (6 bases). Deletions cut 5 bases from V and 4 bases from J, with 9 bases between. The CDR3 sequence is 11 residues long. CDR1 and CDR2 from the germline V gene are DFQATT and SNEGSKA (reference sequence). The CDR3 spells CSASTGYEQYF. For the CDR3, the DNA is TGCAGTGCTTCAACAGGGTACGAGCAGTACTTC.

The V gene is TRBV5-1, the J gene TRBJ2-3, with D perhaps matching TRBD1 (6 bases). The V gene's germline CDR1 is SGHRS and CDR2 YFSETQ. V dropped 8 bases and J dropped 0 bases, with 13 bases sitting between them. The CDR3 has 14 residues. Here the CDR3 DNA reads TGCGCCAGTATCCCCGGACAGAGCACAGATACGCAGTATTTT. Protein: CASIPGQSTDTQYF.

This clone came up once. V gene TRBV5-1 combines with J gene TRBJ2-7; 12 nucleotides line up with TRBD1. V lost 7 bases and J lost 0; bases outside the gene matches: 14. This CDR3 contains 18 residues. Germline V lookup: CDR1 SGHRS, CDR2 YFSETQ. The CDR3 region is CASATGTGGYTSSYEQYF. CDR3 bases: TGCGCCAGCGCAACCGGGACAGGGGGCTATACGAGCTCCTACGAGCAGTACTTC.

The CDR3 sequence is CASNSRTGPSPLHF. The CDR3 DNA sequence: TGTGCCAGCAACAGCCGGACAGGGCCTTCACCCCTCCACTTT. The chain employs TRBV6-1 and TRBJ1-6; 8 positions agree with TRBD1. The CDR3 spans 14 residues. The germline CDR1 and CDR2 sequences are MNHNS and SASEGT. The V gene end was trimmed by 7 bases and the J gene end by 9 bases; junction bases not matched to a gene: 8.

The gene calls are TRBV25-1 and TRBJ2-5, with D possibly matching TRBD1 (6 bases). Germline V CDR1 and CDR2: MGHDK, SYGVNS. Trimming took off 3 bases at V and 1 base at J, with 15 bases between the two ends. This CDR3 region has 16 residues. CDR3 DNA: TGTGCCAGCAGTGATTTAGGGGACACTTCCCAAGAGACCCAGTACTTC. Amino acids: CASSDLGDTSQETQYF.

Only a few counts were recorded for this clone. The chain uses TRBV28 and TRBJ2-3, with 14 bases lining up with TRBD2. From germline, CDR1 is MDHEN and CDR2 SYDVKM. The CDR3 consists of 15 residues. J was trimmed by 5 bases and V by 5 bases; bases with no gene match: 3. CDR3 DNA sequence: TGTGCCAGCAGTCCGACTAGCGGGAGGGGAGATACGCAGTATTTT. Protein product: CASSPTSGRGDTQYF. The full variable domain, completed using reference TRBV28 and TRBJ2-3, is DVKVTQSSRYLVKRTGEKVFLECVQDMDHENMFWYRQDPGLGLRLIYFSYDVKMKEKGDIPEGYSVSREKKERFSLILESASTNQTSMYLCASSPTSGRGDTQYFGPGTRLTVL.

This chain links TRBV14 with TRBJ1-3, with a tentative D call TRBD1 (5 bases). This CDR3 region has 15 residues. Germline lookup yields CDR1 SGHDN and CDR2 FVKESK. Trimming pared 1 base from V and 5 bases from J, leaving 12 bases between. CDR3 nucleotide sequence: TGTGCCAGCAGCCAAGGGAAGGGGCTTCGAAACACCATATATTTT. It encodes CASSQGKGLRNTIYF.

The chain combines TRBV10-3 with TRBJ2-3; 10 bases line up with TRBD1. The germline V gene has CDR1 ENHRY and CDR2 SYGVKD. The CDR3 consists of 13 residues. Trimming removed 10 bases from V and 3 bases from J; junction bases left unmatched: 4. The CDR3 loop is CATRDRGTDTQYF. In DNA form, the CDR3 reads TGTGCCACGCGGGACAGGGGAACAGATACGCAGTATTTT.

The V call is TRBV30, the J call TRBJ2-4; 10 bases match TRBD1. CDR1 is GTSNPN, CDR2 SVGIG, per germline (reference sequence). V lost 1 base to trimming and J lost 7 bases; unmatched junction nucleotides: 4. CDR3 length equals 14 residues. The CDR3 protein is CAWSGQGATNIQYF. CDR3 DNA sequence: TGTGCCTGGAGTGGACAGGGGGCGACGAACATTCAGTACTTC.

The rearrangement uses TRBV5-4 and TRBJ2-5, with TRBD2 matching 9 bases. V dropped 1 base and J dropped 2; count of bases not matched to a gene: 6. The CDR3 covers 16 residues. Looked up from germline, CDR1 is SGHNT and CDR2 is YYREEE (reference sequence). The CDR3 sequence is CASSLKIAGDQETQYF. The CDR3 nucleotides read TGTGCCAGCAGCTTGAAAATAGCGGGGGATCAAGAGACCCAGTACTTC. The full variable domain, completed using reference TRBV5-4 and TRBJ2-5, is ETGVTQSPTHLIKTRGQQVTLRCSSQSGHNTVSWYQQALGQGPQFIFQYYREEENGRGNFPPRFSGLQFPNYSSELNVNALELDDSALYLCASSLKIAGDQETQYFGPGTRLLVL.

The chain combines TRBV5-1 with TRBJ1-1; TRBD1 matches 10 bases. The junction had 12 bases not matched to a gene; V was cut back by 4 bases and J by 3 bases. The CDR3 contains 17 residues. Looked up from germline, CDR1 is SGHRS and CDR2 is YFSETQ. The CDR3 DNA follows: TGCGCCAGCAGCCCCGGACAGGGGGTAAGGGGGGACACTGAAGCTTTCTTT. Translated: CASSPGQGVRGDTEAFF.